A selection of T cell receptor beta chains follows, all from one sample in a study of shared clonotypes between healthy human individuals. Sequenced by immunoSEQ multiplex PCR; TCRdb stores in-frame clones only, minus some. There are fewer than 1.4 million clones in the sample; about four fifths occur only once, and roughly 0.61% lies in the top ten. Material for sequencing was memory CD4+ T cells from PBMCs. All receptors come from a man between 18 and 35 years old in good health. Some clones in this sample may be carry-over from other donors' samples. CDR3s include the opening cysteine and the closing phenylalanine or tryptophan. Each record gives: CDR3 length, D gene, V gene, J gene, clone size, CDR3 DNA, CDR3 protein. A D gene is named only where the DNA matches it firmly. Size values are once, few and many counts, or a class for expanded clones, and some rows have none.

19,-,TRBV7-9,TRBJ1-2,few,TGTGCCAGCAGCTTACGGCTTAATAGGGTAGGGCAGGGACTCGCGGGCTACACCTTC,CASSLRLNRVGQGLAGYTF
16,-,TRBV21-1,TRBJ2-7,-,TGTGCCAGCAGCACCAAGGCGGGGCAGGGCCGGGACGAGCAGTACTTC,CASSTKAGQGRDEQYF
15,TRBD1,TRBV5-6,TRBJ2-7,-,TGTGCCAGCAGCTTGTTGGGACAGGGGGGCCACGAGCAGTACTTC,CASSLLGQGGHEQYF
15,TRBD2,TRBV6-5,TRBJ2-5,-,TGTGCCAGCAGACTAGCGGGAGGGCCTAGGGGGACCCAGTACTTC,CASRLAGGPRGTQYF
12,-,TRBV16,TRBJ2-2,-,TGTGCCAGCAGCCAATATGCCGGGGAGCTGTTTTTT,CASSQYAGELFF
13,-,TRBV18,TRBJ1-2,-,TGTGCCAGCTCACCCGCCCCGGAGGGTGGCTACACCTTC,CASSPAPEGGYTF
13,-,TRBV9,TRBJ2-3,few,TGTGCCAGCAGCCCTCTCCAGACAGATACGCAGTATTTT,CASSPLQTDTQYF
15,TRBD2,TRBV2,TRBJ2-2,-,TGTGCCATATCGCCCCTAGCGGGAGACACCGGGGAGCTGTTTTTT,CAISPLAGDTGELFF
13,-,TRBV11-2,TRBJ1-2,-,TGTGCCAGCAGTCCCGGACAGAACTATGGCTACACCTTC,CASSPGQNYGYTF
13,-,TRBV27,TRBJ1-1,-,TGTGCCAGCAGTTTTCTAGGCAGGGGTGAAGCTTTCTTT,CASSFLGRGEAFF
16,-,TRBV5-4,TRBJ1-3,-,TGTGCCACCGGGACAAAAGGGACCCTCTCTGGAAACACCATATATTTT,CATGTKGTLSGNTIYF
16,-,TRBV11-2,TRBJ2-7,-,TGTGCCAGCAGCCCCTACCAGGGGAGGTTGAAGTACGAGCAGTACTTC,CASSPYQGRLKYEQYF
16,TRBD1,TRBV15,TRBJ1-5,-,TGTGCCACCAGCAGAAGGACAGGTTCAGGCAATCAGCCCCAGCATTTT,CATSRRTGSGNQPQHF
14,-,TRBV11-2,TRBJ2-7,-,TGTGCCAGCACCCCACTGCGCGGGAAGACCGAGCAGTACTTC,CASTPLRGKTEQYF
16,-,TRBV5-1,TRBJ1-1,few,TGCGCCAGCAGCTTGGATTCAAGGACAGAGAACACTGAAGCTTTCTTT,CASSLDSRTENTEAFF
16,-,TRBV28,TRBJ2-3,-,TGTGCCAGCAGTTTACGGAGCTACTATAGCACAGATACGCAGTATTTT,CASSLRSYYSTDTQYF
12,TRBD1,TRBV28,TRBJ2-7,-,TGTGCCAGTATGACAGGGTTCTACGAGCAGTACTTC,CASMTGFYEQYF
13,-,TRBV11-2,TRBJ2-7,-,TGTGCCAGCAGCAGCACCGTGGGCTACGAGCAGTACTTC,CASSSTVGYEQYF
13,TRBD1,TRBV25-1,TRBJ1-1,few,TGTGCCAGCAGTGAATCTAAGACAGGGAGAGCTTTCTTT,CASSESKTGRAFF
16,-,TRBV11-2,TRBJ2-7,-,TGTGCCAGCAGCGACAGACTAGGGGGAGGCTCCTACGAGCAGTACTTC,CASSDRLGGGSYEQYF
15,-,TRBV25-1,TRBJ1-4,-,TGTGCCAGCAGTAACCTCGGTGGGGACCATGAAAAACTGTTTTTT,CASSNLGGDHEKLFF
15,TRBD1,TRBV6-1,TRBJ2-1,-,TGTGCCAGCAGATCAATGACAGGGTGGAACAATGAGCAGTTCTTC,CASRSMTGWNNEQFF
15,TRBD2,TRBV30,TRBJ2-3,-,TGTGCCTGGAGTATAGCGGGAGCGCCAACAGATACGCAGTATTTT,CAWSIAGAPTDTQYF
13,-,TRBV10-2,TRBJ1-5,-,TGCGCCAGCTCCGGGGACGAATATCAGCCCCAGCATTTT,CASSGDEYQPQHF
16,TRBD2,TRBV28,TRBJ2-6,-,TGTGCCAGCAGCGGGAGGACACCCACTGGGGCCAACGTCCTGACTTTC,CASSGRTPTGANVLTF
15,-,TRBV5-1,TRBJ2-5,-,TGCGCCAGCAGCTTGGCCGGGGTCGCCGGGGGGACCCAGTACTTC,CASSLAGVAGGTQYF
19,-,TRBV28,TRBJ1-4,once,TGTGCCAGCAGTTTTACGAGGGGATCCCCTAGAACGACTAATGAAAAACTGTTTTTT,CASSFTRGSPRTTNEKLFF
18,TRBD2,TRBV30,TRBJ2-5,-,TGTGCCTGGAGTGCCCATCTAGCGGGCGGGAGCGGCTTGGAGACCCAGTACTTC,CAWSAHLAGGSGLETQYF
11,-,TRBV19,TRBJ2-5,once,TGTGCATCGGGGCCTCAAGAGACCCAGTACTTC,CASGPQETQYF
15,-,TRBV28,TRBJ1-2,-,TGTGCCAGCAGTTTAGTTGGTAAAGGGTCATATGGCTACACCTTC,CASSLVGKGSYGYTF
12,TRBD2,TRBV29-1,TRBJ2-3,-,TGCAGCGTGAATACGGGGGGGGATACGCAGTATTTT,CSVNTGGDTQYF
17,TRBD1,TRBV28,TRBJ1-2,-,TGTGCCAGCAGTTTACCCCGACAGGGGACGTCTAACTATGGCTACACCTTC,CASSLPRQGTSNYGYTF
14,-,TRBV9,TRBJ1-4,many,TGTGCCAGCAGCGGGGGATGGGCTAATGAAAAACTGTTTTTT,CASSGGWANEKLFF
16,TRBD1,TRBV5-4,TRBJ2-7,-,TGCGCCAGCAGCCAAGATCCTGGACAGGGTTGGCACGAGCAGTACTTC,CASSQDPGQGWHEQYF
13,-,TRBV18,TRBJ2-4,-,TGTGCCAGCTCCCCGGGACAAAGGGACATTCAGTACTTC,CASSPGQRDIQYF
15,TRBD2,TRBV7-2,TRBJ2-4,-,TGTGCCAGCAGCTCCGCTAGCGGGAGTACGTACATTCAGTACTTC,CASSSASGSTYIQYF
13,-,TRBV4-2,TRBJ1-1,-,TGTGCCAGCAGCCAAGAGAGGGTAAGGATAGCTTTCTTT,CASSQERVRIAFF
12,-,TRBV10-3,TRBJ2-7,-,TGTGCCATCAGTCGAGGGGGGGACGAGCAGTACTTC,CAISRGGDEQYF
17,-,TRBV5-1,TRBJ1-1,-,TGCGCCAGCAGCTTGGATATTCGGGCGGGAATGAACACTGAAGCTTTCTTT,CASSLDIRAGMNTEAFF
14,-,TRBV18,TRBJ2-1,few,TGTGCCAGCTCACCATTTATTCTAGACAATGAGCAGTTCTTC,CASSPFILDNEQFF
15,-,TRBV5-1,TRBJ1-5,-,TGCGCCAGCAGCGCCGGGGGGAACCAGGGACAGCCCCAGCATTTT,CASSAGGNQGQPQHF
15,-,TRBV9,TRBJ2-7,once,TGTGCCAGCAGCGTGGGGGGTGACGGATTCTACGAGCAGTACTTC,CASSVGGDGFYEQYF
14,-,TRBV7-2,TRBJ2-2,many,TGTGCCAGCAGCTTTTCATGGGACACCGGGGAGCTGTTTTTT,CASSFSWDTGELFF
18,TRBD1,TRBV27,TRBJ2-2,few,TGTGCCAGCAGTTTTGAGTCTCGGGGACAGGGGATAACCGGGGAGCTGTTTTTT,CASSFESRGQGITGELFF
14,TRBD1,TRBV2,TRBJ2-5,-,TGTGCCAGCACTGCCGGGACAGGTTGGCAGACCCAGTACTTC,CASTAGTGWQTQYF
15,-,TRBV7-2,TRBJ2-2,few,TGTGCCAGCAGCTTAGGCCTAGGGAACACCGGGGAGCTGTTTTTT,CASSLGLGNTGELFF